This TCR beta chain appears in the sequencing data of a study of T cell repertoires in cytomegalovirus infection. Across the study: HLA-B-restricted CMV epitopes that are well studied, plus recently identified HLA-C-restricted ones, were used by the study. Matching HLA type and CMV infection were both indicated by public TCR beta signatures. Study-wide points: Dominating the ex vivo response were TCR beta clonotypes that were CMV-specific and HLA-C-restricted.

In germline, CDR1 is ENHRY, CDR2 SYGVKD. The CDR3 length is 16 residues. V trimming: 0 bases; J trimming: 9 bases; junction bases outside the gene matches: 9. This clonotype was picked up a small number of times. What it binds is not known. TCRdb re-analysed the reads in MiXCR, keeping a single row per CDR3 protein. The sample lists 150,000 or so distinct CDR3 sequences, less than 25% seen once, with roughly 25% in the top ten. This sequence was found in a human donor in good health (CMV status not recorded). Some clones in this sample may be carry-over from other donors' samples. The source was CD8+ T cells from cultured PBMCs, collected from culture after CMV antigen stimulation. The chain employs TRBV10-3 and TRBJ2-1, with 9 bases that match TRBD1. Here the CDR3 DNA reads TGTGCCATCAGTGAGTCGCCGGGACAGGGTGTAGGTGAGCAGTTCTTC. This encodes CAISESPGQGVGEQFF.